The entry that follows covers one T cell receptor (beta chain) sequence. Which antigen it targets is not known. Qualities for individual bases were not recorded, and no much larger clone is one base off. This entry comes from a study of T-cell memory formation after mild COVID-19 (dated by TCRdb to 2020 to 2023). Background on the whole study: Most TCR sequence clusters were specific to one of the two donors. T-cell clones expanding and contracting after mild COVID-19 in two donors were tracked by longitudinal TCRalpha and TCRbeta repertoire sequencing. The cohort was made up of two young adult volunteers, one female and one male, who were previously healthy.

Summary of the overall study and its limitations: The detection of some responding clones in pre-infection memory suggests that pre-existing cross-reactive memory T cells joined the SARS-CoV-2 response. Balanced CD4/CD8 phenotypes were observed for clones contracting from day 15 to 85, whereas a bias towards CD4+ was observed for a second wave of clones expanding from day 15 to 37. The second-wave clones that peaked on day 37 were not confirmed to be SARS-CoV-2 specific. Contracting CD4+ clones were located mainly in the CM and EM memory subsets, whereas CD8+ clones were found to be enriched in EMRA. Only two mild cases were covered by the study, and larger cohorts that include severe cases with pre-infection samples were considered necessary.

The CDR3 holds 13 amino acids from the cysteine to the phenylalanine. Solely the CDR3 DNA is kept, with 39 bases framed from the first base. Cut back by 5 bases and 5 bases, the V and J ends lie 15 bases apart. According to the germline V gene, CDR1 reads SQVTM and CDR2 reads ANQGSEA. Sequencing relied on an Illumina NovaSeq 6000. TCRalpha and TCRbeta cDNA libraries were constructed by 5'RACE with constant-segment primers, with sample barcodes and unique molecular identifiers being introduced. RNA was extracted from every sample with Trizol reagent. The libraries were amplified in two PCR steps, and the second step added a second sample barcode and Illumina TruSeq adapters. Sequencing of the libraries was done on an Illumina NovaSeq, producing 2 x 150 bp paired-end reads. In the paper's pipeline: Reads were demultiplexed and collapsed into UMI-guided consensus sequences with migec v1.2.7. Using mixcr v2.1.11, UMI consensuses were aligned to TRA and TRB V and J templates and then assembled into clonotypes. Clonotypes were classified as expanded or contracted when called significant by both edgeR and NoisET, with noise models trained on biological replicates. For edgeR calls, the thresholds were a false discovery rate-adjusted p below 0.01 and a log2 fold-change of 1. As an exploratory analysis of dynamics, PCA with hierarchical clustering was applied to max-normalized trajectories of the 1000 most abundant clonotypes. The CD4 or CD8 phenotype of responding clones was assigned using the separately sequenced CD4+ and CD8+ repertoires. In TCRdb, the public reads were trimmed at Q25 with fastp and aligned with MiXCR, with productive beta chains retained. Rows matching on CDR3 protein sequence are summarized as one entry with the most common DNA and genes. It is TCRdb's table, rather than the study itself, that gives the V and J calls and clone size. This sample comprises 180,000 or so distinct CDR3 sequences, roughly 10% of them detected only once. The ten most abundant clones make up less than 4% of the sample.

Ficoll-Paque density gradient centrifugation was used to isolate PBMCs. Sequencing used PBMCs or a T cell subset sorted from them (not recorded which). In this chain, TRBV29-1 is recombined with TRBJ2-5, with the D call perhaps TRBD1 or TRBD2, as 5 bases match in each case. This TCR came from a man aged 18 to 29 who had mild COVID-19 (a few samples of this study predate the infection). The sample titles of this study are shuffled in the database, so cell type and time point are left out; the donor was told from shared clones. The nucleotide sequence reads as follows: TGCAGCGTTTCCCGGGGACGCAGGGAGACCCAGTACTTC. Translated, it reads CSVSRGRRETQYF.